Listed here are 32 T cell receptor beta chains from one sample, sequenced in a study. TCRdb passed the 5' RACE reads through MiXCR, listing each CDR3 protein once. The sample contains 35,000 to 50,000 distinct CDR3 sequences, roughly 29% of which appear only once. Sequenced material: memory CD4+ T cells sorted from a lymph node. The subset was: memory CD4+ T cells, CD4+CD45RO+CD25-. These receptors originate from a female donor with breast cancer.

This clonotype has more than one count but fewer than ten. The rearrangement links TRBV3-1 to TRBJ2-7; D possibly matches TRBD1 or TRBD2 (5 bases each). V was shortened by 5 bases and J by 3 bases, with 11 bases between the two germline ends. Germline V CDR1 and CDR2: LGHDT, YNNKEL (reference sequence). The CDR3 spans 13 residues. The DNA for the CDR3 is TGTGCCAGCAGCAGCCGGGACGGCTACGAGCAGTACTTC. Translating gives CASSSRDGYEQYF.

The genes are TRBV18 and TRBJ2-4; tentatively, D is TRBD2 (6 bases). This CDR3 is 16 amino acids long. Germline CDR1 KGHSH, CDR2 LQKENI. V shed 2 bases and J shed 0 bases, with 11 bases lying between them. CDR3 in amino acids: CASSPSSGVAKNIQYF. The CDR3 DNA reads as TGTGCCAGCTCACCATCGTCGGGGGTAGCCAAAAACATTCAGTACTTC. Filled out from reference TRBV18 and TRBJ2-4, the complete variable domain reads NAGVMQNPRHLVRRRGQEARLRCSPMKGHSHVYWYRQLPEEGLKFMVYLQKENIIDESGMPKERFSAEFPKEGPSILRIQQVVRGDSAAYFCASSPSSGVAKNIQYFGAGTRLSVL.

CDR3 protein: CASSEDTATEAFF. CDR3 nucleotide sequence: TGTGCCAGCAGCGAAGACACGGCCACTGAAGCTTTCTTT. The V call is TRBV7-8, the J call TRBJ1-1; D is unclear. The length of the CDR3 is 13 residues. Germline assignment: CDR1 SGHVS and CDR2 FQNEAQ. The ends were cut back, 5 bases at V and 4 bases at J, with 11 bases in the middle.

This chain connects TRBV3-1 to TRBJ1-4, with TRBD1 matching over 7 bases. The V and J ends lost 5 bases and 10 bases, in that order; junction bases with no gene match: 10. The CDR3 consists of 14 residues. The V gene's germline CDR1 is LGHDT and CDR2 YNNKEL (reference sequence). DNA for the CDR3: TGTGCCAGCAGCATGACAGGGCTTTATGGAAAACTGTTTTTT. Translating it yields CASSMTGLYGKLFF.

The chain recombines TRBV3-1 with TRBJ1-1; 7 bases match TRBD1. Per the germline V gene, CDR1 is LGHDT and CDR2 is YNNKEL (reference sequence). The CDR3 contains 13 residues. Trimming at V came to 4 bases and at J to 7 bases, leaving 6 bases not matched to a gene. CDR3 bases: TGTGCCAGCAGCCGACAGGGTCTGGGTGAAGCTTTCTTT. Translation gives CASSRQGLGEAFF.

This sequence joins TRBV12-3 or TRBV12-4 and TRBJ2-7; D unclear. The V and J ends lost 1 base and 4 bases respectively, with 5 bases between them. This CDR3 contains 12 residues. For the CDR3, the DNA is TGTGCCAGCAGTTTAGATTCTTACGAGCAGTACTTC. It specifies CASSLDSYEQYF.

The CDR3 bases are TGTGCCAGCGGCAGGCCCCCCGGTCAGCCCCAGCATTTT. Amino acids: CASGRPPGQPQHF. The V and J genes are TRBV6-1 and TRBJ1-5; D not resolved. Trimming took off 8 bases at V and 6 bases at J, with 14 bases between the two ends. This CDR3 has 13 residues. The germline gives CDR1 MNHNS, CDR2 SASEGT.

This clonotype was picked up a small number of times. The chain employs TRBV5-1 and TRBJ2-1; a possible D gene is TRBD1 (6 bases). The CDR3 is made up of 15 amino acids. Germline values: CDR1 SGHRS, CDR2 YFSETQ. The germline V and J ends were trimmed by 0 bases and 5 bases, with 12 bases remaining between them. In nucleotides, the CDR3 is TGCGCCAGCAGCTTGGCCAGGACAGTAAACAATGAGCAGTTCTTC. It encodes CASSLARTVNNEQFF.

The chain carries TRBV7-6 and TRBJ1-1; possibly TRBD1 for D (5 bases). From germline, CDR1 is SGHVS and CDR2 FNYEAQ. The CDR3 totals 16 residues. V lost 1 base and J lost 1, with 13 bases in between. CDR3 sequence (DNA): TGTGCCAGCAGCTTAGTCCCCGACAGAACGAACACTGAAGCTTTCTTT. It encodes CASSLVPDRTNTEAFF. Based on the CDR3 plus reference TRBV7-6 and TRBJ1-1, the full variable domain is GAGVSQSPRYKVTKRGQDVALRCDPISGHVSLYWYRQALGQGPEFLTYFNYEAQQDKSGLPNDRFSAERPEGSISTLTIQRTEQRDSAMYRCASSLVPDRTNTEAFFGQGTRLTVV.

The chain links TRBV15 to TRBJ2-1, with D maybe TRBD2 (6 bases). V lost 3 bases and J lost 2, with 14 bases in between. In germline, CDR1 is LNHNV, CDR2 YYDKDF (reference sequence). There are 16 residues in the CDR3. The CDR3: CATSSESGVPYNEQFF. The CDR3 DNA sequence: TGTGCCACCAGCAGTGAGTCGGGAGTACCCTACAATGAGCAGTTCTTC.

The rearrangement links TRBV5-6 to TRBJ2-4, with D hard to call. The CDR3 is 14 residues long. V was clipped by 1 base and J by 4 bases, with 9 bases between them. Germline CDR1 SGHDT, CDR2 YYEEEE. Here the CDR3 reads CASSLHSLKNIQYF. The CDR3 DNA sequence: TGTGCCAGCAGCTTGCACTCCCTAAAAAACATTCAGTACTTC. The whole variable domain, filled in from reference TRBV5-6 and TRBJ2-4, reads DAGVTQSPTHLIKTRGQQVTLRCSPKSGHDTVSWYQQALGQGPQFIFQYYEEEERQRGNFPDRFSGHQFPNYSSELNVNALLLGDSALYLCASSLHSLKNIQYFGAGTRLSVL.

This clonotype showed up just a few times. The chain's CDR3 is CASSFNSGSLYEQFF. Here the CDR3 DNA reads TGCGCCAGCAGCTTCAATAGCGGGAGTCTATATGAGCAGTTCTTC. The chain carries TRBV5-1 and TRBJ2-1, with TRBD2 matching 9 bases. The J segment lost 8 bases and the V segment lost 2 bases, leaving 8 bases of the junction unmatched. CDR1 is SGHRS, CDR2 YFSETQ, per germline. The CDR3 contains 15 residues.

This clonotype was counted a few times. The J gene is TRBJ2-3, the V gene TRBV7-2; TRBD2 might be the D (5 bases). CDR1 is SGHTA, CDR2 FQGNSA, per germline. Trimming pared 4 bases from V and 0 bases from J, leaving 14 bases between. The CDR3 loop spans 16 amino acids. CDR3 nucleotide sequence: TGTGCCAGCAGCTCCCCGGAGGCAGCAAGCACAGATACGCAGTATTTT. It codes for CASSSPEAASTDTQYF.

This clonotype occurred a few times. The rearrangement uses TRBV6-1 and TRBJ2-7; perhaps TRBD1 as D (6 bases). The CDR3 totals 12 residues. Trimming took 8 bases from V and 2 from J, leaving 10 bases between them. Germline V gene sequence: CDR1 MNHNS, CDR2 SASEGT. CDR3 nucleotides: TGTGCCAGCGGTACAGGGCCCTACGAGCAGTACTTC. Its translation: CASGTGPYEQYF.

With respect to this clonotype: One end of the junction does not line up with germline, which may come from a read error. V is TRBV7-7 and J is TRBJ2-5; D remains ambiguous. Germline V gives CDR1 SSHAT, CDR2 FNYEAQ (reference sequence). This CDR3 is built from 13 residues. CDR3 nucleotides: TGTGCTAGCAGCCCTGACATACAAGAGACCCAGTACTTC. It yields the protein CASSPDIQETQYF. Filled out from reference TRBV7-7 and TRBJ2-5, the complete variable domain reads GAGVSQSPRYKVTKRGQDVTLRCDPISSHATLYWYQQALGQGPEFLTYFNYEAQPDKSGLPSDRFSAERPEGSISTLTIQRTEQRDSAMYRCASSPDIQETQYFGPGTRLLVL.

This clonotype was recorded a few times. The chain carries TRBV4-1 and TRBJ2-1; D unresolved. The CDR3 runs 16 residues. V lost 4 bases and J lost 1, with 14 bases in between. From germline, CDR1 is MGHRA and CDR2 YSYEKL. The DNA for the CDR3 is TGCGCCAGCAGCCGACCAATAGGAAGTTCCTACAATGAGCAGTTCTTC. This gives the protein CASSRPIGSSYNEQFF.

CDR3 bases: TGTGCCAGCAGTTACTCGTTGGGAGATCGGGAGCAGTACTTC. It specifies CASSYSLGDREQYF. The V call is TRBV6-5, the J call TRBJ2-7; D might be TRBD2 (5 bases). The CDR3 length is 14 residues. The germline CDR1 and CDR2 sequences are MNHEY and SVGAGI. The V gene lost 0 bases and the J gene lost 7 bases, with 13 bases spanning the gap.

Remarks on this clonotype: At one end the junction does not follow the germline gene, possibly because of a read error. The chain links TRBV4-1 to TRBJ2-3; 9 bases map to TRBD1. This CDR3 spans 14 amino acids. In germline, CDR1 is MGHRA, CDR2 YSYEKL. CDR3 amino acids: CASNQPGQGDTQYF. CDR3 nucleotides: TGCGCCAGCAACCAACCAGGACAGGGGGATACGCAGTATTTT.

This clonotype was counted many times. The genes are TRBV20-1 and TRBJ2-3, with 11 nucleotides matching TRBD1. CDR3 length equals 14 residues. V shed 3 bases, J shed 5 bases, and the junction held 4 bases outside the gene matches. The germline CDR1 and CDR2 sequences are DFQATT and SNEGSKA (reference sequence). CDR3: CSARPGTGGDTQYF. CDR3 in DNA: TGCAGTGCTAGGCCCGGGACAGGGGGAGATACGCAGTATTTT.

The chain carries TRBV5-5 and TRBJ2-1, with a possible D match to TRBD2 (6 bases). Germline V gene sequence: CDR1 SGHKS, CDR2 YYEKEE (reference sequence). The CDR3 sequence is 15 residues long. V lost 1 base to trimming and J lost 4 bases, with 12 bases between them. The chain's CDR3 is CASSLLASAYNEQFF. As DNA, the CDR3 is TGTGCCAGCAGCTTGCTGGCTAGCGCATACAATGAGCAGTTCTTC.

This clonotype was seen ten or more times. This chain joins TRBV7-3 and TRBJ2-1, with TRBD2 identical over 7 bases. Trimming cost V 3 bases and J 6 bases; bases outside gene matches: 5. This CDR3 has 14 residues. Germline assignment: CDR1 SGHTA and CDR2 FQGTGA. CDR3 protein: CASSLAGESNEQFF. CDR3 DNA: TGTGCCAGCAGCTTGGCGGGGGAAAGCAATGAGCAGTTCTTC.

This rearrangement joins TRBV5-5 to TRBJ1-1, with unresolved D. Deletions cut 1 base from V and 1 base from J, with 5 bases between. The CDR3 covers 13 residues. CDR1 is SGHKS, CDR2 YYEKEE, per germline (reference sequence). The DNA for the CDR3 is TGTGCCAGCAGCTTGAAGCCGAACACTGAAGCTTTCTTT. Translated, it gives CASSLKPNTEAFF.

In its sample, this clonotype was seen many times. This rearrangement joins TRBV20-1 to TRBJ1-4; no clear D gene. Trimming took off 0 bases at V and 7 bases at J, with 12 bases between the two ends. The V gene's germline CDR1 is DFQATT and CDR2 SNEGSKA (reference sequence). CDR3 length equals 14 residues. The CDR3 reads CSARDVMRGEKLFF. CDR3 DNA sequence: TGCAGTGCTAGAGATGTTATGAGAGGTGAAAAACTGTTTTTT.

The sample holds a few counts of this clonotype. The J gene is TRBJ2-1, the V gene TRBV7-9; the match to TRBD1 covers 9 bases. The V segment lost 6 bases and the J segment 4 bases; nucleotides outside the gene matches: 7. CDR3 length: 15 residues. Germline CDR1 reads SEHNR; CDR2 reads FQNEAQ (reference sequence). CDR3 amino acids: CASRSTGTGYNEQFF. The CDR3 coding sequence is TGTGCCAGCAGGAGTACCGGGACAGGGTACAATGAGCAGTTCTTC.

This chain links TRBV5-5 with TRBJ2-7, with 12 bases identical to TRBD1. Germline lookup yields CDR1 SGHKS and CDR2 YYEKEE (reference sequence). V lost 4 bases and J lost 2; bases outside the gene matches: 4. The CDR3 is made up of 15 amino acids. CDR3 sequence reads: CASSRGTGGPYEQYF. The CDR3 region has the DNA TGTGCCAGCAGCCGGGGGACAGGGGGCCCCTACGAGCAGTACTTC.

Only a few counts were recorded for this clonotype. V gene TRBV5-1 combines with J gene TRBJ2-7, with TRBD1 identical over 8 bases. The CDR3 extends over 12 amino acids. J was trimmed by 6 bases and V by 4 bases; bases with no gene match: 3. The germline V gene has CDR1 SGHRS and CDR2 YFSETQ. CDR3 loop: CASSNDRGEQYF. CDR3 bases: TGCGCCAGCAGCAACGACAGGGGCGAGCAGTACTTC.

The rearrangement uses TRBV5-4 and TRBJ2-1; tentatively, D is TRBD2 (6 bases). From germline, CDR1 is SGHNT and CDR2 YYREEE (reference sequence). There are 16 residues in the CDR3. Trimming shortened V by 0 bases and J by 4 bases, and 14 bases separated the two germline ends. The CDR3 protein is CASSLDRTTRYNEQFF. The CDR3 coding sequence is TGTGCCAGCAGCTTGGACCGGACTACCCGGTACAATGAGCAGTTCTTC. The whole variable domain, filled in from reference TRBV5-4 and TRBJ2-1, reads ETGVTQSPTHLIKTRGQQVTLRCSSQSGHNTVSWYQQALGQGPQFIFQYYREEENGRGNFPPRFSGLQFPNYSSELNVNALELDDSALYLCASSLDRTTRYNEQFFGPGTRLTVL.

This clonotype was detected only a few times. The rearrangement links TRBV20-1 to TRBJ2-5; the match to TRBD1 covers 8 bases. Germline V gene lookup returns CDR1 DFQATT and CDR2 SNEGSKA (reference sequence). CDR3 size: 14 residues. The V and J ends lost 5 bases and 4 bases, in that order; junction bases with no gene match: 9. CDR3 DNA: TGCAGTGCTTCCCAGGGGGCGATGGGAGAGACCCAGTACTTC. Translation: CSASQGAMGETQYF.

This chain links TRBV9 with TRBJ2-1, with TRBD1 identical over 9 bases. Germline CDR1 SGDLS, CDR2 YYNGEE. The CDR3 loop spans 17 amino acids. Trimming removed 4 bases from V and 7 bases from J; junction bases left unmatched: 15. This chain's CDR3 is CASSHSPGTGLRNEQFF. In DNA form, the CDR3 reads TGTGCCAGCAGCCATAGTCCCGGGACAGGGCTTAGGAATGAGCAGTTCTTC.

The chain carries TRBV15 and TRBJ1-2; D is perhaps TRBD1 (6 bases). V gave up 3 bases and J gave up 1 base, with 24 bases separating them. The CDR3 extends over 19 amino acids. CDR1 and CDR2 (germline): LNHNV, YYDKDF (reference sequence). The CDR3 DNA is TGTGCCACCAGCAGGGGCCACAGGGTAGGGCGAGGCGTTAACTATGGCTACACCTTC. This encodes CATSRGHRVGRGVNYGYTF.

This clonotype was observed at least ten times. The V gene is TRBV12-3 or TRBV12-4, the J gene TRBJ2-1; 8 bases align to TRBD1. V trimming: 7 bases; J trimming: 3 bases; junction bases outside the gene matches: 8. CDR3 length: 15 residues. CDR3 residues: CASIPGQGFYNEQFF. CDR3 nucleotide sequence: TGTGCCAGCATCCCCGGACAGGGTTTCTACAATGAGCAGTTCTTC.

This clonotype has more than one count but fewer than ten. V is TRBV10-3 and J is TRBJ2-2; D might be TRBD2 (5 bases). Germline loops: CDR1 ENHRY, CDR2 SYGVKD. V was cut by 3 bases and J by 4 bases, with 18 bases left in between. The CDR3 loop spans 17 amino acids. The CDR3 here is CAISDPTTQRITGELFF. The CDR3 bases are TGTGCCATCAGTGACCCGACTACACAAAGGATCACCGGGGAGCTGTTTTTT.